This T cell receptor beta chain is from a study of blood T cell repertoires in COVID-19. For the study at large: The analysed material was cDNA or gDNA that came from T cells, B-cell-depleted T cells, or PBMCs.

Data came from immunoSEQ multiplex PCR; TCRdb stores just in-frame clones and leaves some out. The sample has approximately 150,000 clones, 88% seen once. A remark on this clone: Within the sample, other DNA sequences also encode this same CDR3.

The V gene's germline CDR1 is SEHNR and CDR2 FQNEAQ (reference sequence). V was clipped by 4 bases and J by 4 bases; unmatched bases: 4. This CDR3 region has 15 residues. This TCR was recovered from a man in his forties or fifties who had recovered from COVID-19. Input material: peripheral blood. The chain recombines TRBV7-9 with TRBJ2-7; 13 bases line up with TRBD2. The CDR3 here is CASSSRTSGRYEQYF. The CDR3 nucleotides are TGTGCCAGCAGCTCACGGACTAGCGGGAGATACGAGCAGTACTTC.